The rows below give T cell receptor beta chains drawn from one sample of a study of cytomegalovirus exposure and HLA in healthy donors. This table comes from immunoSEQ multiplex PCR, and its TCRdb copy is limited to in-frame clones, with some not included. This table holds more than 85,000 clones, roughly four fifths found once. Material for sequencing was PBMCs. The source is a woman in her 30s in good health and CMV-seronegative. CDR3s include the opening cysteine and the closing phenylalanine or tryptophan. Each record gives: D gene, V gene, J gene, clone size, CDR3 protein, CDR3 DNA. A D gene is named only where the DNA matches it firmly. Rows may omit the clone size; those that give it use once, few, many or a size class.

>-|TRBV9|TRBJ2-1|-
CASSPPRQYNEQFF
TGTGCCAGCAGCCCCCCACGACAGTACAATGAGCAGTTCTTC
>TRBD1|TRBV7-4|TRBJ1-2|-
CASPRVRGQVYGYTF
TGTGCCAGCCCCCGGGTGCGGGGACAGGTCTATGGCTACACCTTC
>-|TRBV4-1|TRBJ1-5|-
CASSHSITGFREPQHF
TGCGCCAGCAGCCATAGTATAACAGGGTTCAGGGAGCCCCAGCATTTT
>TRBD2|TRBV2|TRBJ2-5|-
CASSTLAGATGEQYF
TGTGCCAGCAGTACTCTAGCGGGAGCAACGGGGGAGCAGTACTTC
>-|TRBV6-5|TRBJ1-1|-
CASSYSTVNTEAFF
TGTGCCAGCAGTTATAGCACGGTGAACACTGAAGCTTTCTTT
>-|TRBV25-1|TRBJ1-5|-
CASSELTGNQPQHF
TGTGCCAGCAGTGAATTAACTGGCAATCAGCCCCAGCATTTT
>-|TRBV6-5|TRBJ1-2|-
CASSYSPGGTHYTF
TGTGCCAGCAGTTACTCCCCCGGAGGGACCCACTACACCTTC
>-|TRBV14|TRBJ2-2|-
CASSQNVLTTGELFF
TGTGCCAGCAGCCAAAATGTACTTACCACCGGGGAGCTGTTTTTT
>TRBD1|TRBV6-5|TRBJ2-3|-
CASRQGTRGTDTQYF
TGTGCCAGCCGACAGGGGACCAGGGGCACAGATACGCAGTATTTT
>TRBD1|TRBV7-9|TRBJ2-1|-
CASSFLTGGYNEQFF
TGTGCCAGCAGCTTCTTGACAGGGGGCTACAATGAGCAGTTCTTC
>TRBD1|TRBV18|TRBJ1-2|few
CASSPYGPGQKNYGYTF
TGTGCCAGCTCACCATACGGGCCGGGACAGAAAAACTATGGCTACACCTTC
>-|TRBV30|TRBJ1-2|-
CAWSVGGGYGYTF
TGTGCCTGGAGTGTTGGCGGGGGATATGGCTACACCTTC
>-|TRBV29-1|TRBJ2-5|-
CSVFHYQETQYF
TGCAGCGTTTTCCACTATCAAGAGACCCAGTACTTC
>TRBD1|TRBV4-1|TRBJ1-2|-
CASSQGPGQTFYGYTF
TGCGCCAGCAGCCAAGGACCGGGACAGACCTTCTATGGCTACACCTTC
>-|TRBV7-2|TRBJ2-5|-
CASSLAGQLETQYF
TGTGCCAGCAGCTTAGCGGGACAACTAGAGACCCAGTACTTC
>TRBD1|TRBV5-6|TRBJ1-1|few
CASSLFTTGEPAFF
TGTGCCAGCAGCTTGTTTACGACAGGGGAACCAGCTTTCTTT
>TRBD1|TRBV9|TRBJ1-1|-
CASTPRAGGNAFF
TGTGCCAGCACCCCGAGGGCAGGGGGCAATGCTTTCTTT
>-|TRBV28|TRBJ1-1|-
CASSLLYTEAFF
TGTGCCAGCAGTTTACTGTACACTGAAGCTTTCTTT
>TRBD1|TRBV9|TRBJ2-7|-
CASSPMGQFSYEQYF
TGTGCCAGCAGCCCAATGGGACAGTTCTCCTACGAGCAGTACTTC
>TRBD1|TRBV4-1|TRBJ2-7|-
CASSRLAGTETTSYEQYF
TGCGCCAGCAGCCGACTCGCAGGGACAGAAACCACCTCCTACGAGCAGTACTTC
>-|TRBV7-8|TRBJ1-5|-
CASSQGAQGVLQPQHF
TGTGCCAGCAGCCAGGGTGCGCAGGGTGTCTTACAGCCCCAGCATTTT
>-|TRBV4-1|TRBJ1-2|-
CASSQGQDIRFSYTF
TGCGCCAGCAGCCAAGGTCAGGACATCCGTTTTAGCTACACCTTC
>TRBD1|TRBV28|TRBJ2-7|-
CASSLTQGAGEQYF
TGTGCCAGCAGTTTAACACAGGGGGCGGGCGAGCAGTACTTC
>TRBD2|TRBV6-5|TRBJ2-3|-
CASSYSGARTDTQYF
TGTGCCAGCAGTTATAGCGGGGCCCGCACAGATACGCAGTATTTT